This TCR beta chain is drawn from a study of beta chain features in type 1 diabetes. Overall study results and limits: PCR might show a preference for shorter templates, equally across patients and controls.

Reverse transcribing all isolated RNA meant expressed TCRB transcripts were sequenced. Assay: immunoSEQ multiplex PCR; the TCRdb copy retains only in-frame clones and omits some. The table includes some 150,000 clones, approximately 52% detected once. This clone has only a few counts. Its antigen is as yet unknown. V lost 0 bases to trimming and J lost 6 bases; unmatched junction nucleotides: 4. The CDR3 runs 14 residues. CDR1 and CDR2 from the germline V gene are LNHNV and YYDKDF (reference sequence). The chain uses TRBV15 and TRBJ1-2; 7 nucleotides match TRBD1. Sequencing input: Tregs from blood. This TCR came from a man between 18 and 29 years old in good health. This CDR3 is CATSREGQGDGYTF. The DNA of the CDR3 is TGTGCCACCAGCAGAGAAGGGCAGGGGGATGGCTACACCTTC.